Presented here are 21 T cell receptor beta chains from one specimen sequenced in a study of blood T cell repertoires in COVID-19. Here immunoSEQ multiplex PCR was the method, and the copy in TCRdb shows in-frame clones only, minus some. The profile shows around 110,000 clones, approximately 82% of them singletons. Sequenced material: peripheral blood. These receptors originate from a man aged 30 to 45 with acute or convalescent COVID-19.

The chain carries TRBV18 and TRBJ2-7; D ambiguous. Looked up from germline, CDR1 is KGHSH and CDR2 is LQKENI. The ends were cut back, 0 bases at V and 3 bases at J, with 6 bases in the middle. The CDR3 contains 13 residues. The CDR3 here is CASSPPADYEQYF. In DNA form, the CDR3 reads TGTGCCAGCTCACCACCGGCAGACTACGAGCAGTACTTC.

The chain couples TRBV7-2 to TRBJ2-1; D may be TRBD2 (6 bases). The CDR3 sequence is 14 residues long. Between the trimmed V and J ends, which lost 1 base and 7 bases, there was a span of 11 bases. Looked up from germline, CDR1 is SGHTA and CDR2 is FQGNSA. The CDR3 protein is CASSLGGLANEQFF. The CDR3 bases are TGTGCCAGCAGCTTAGGTGGGCTAGCGAATGAGCAGTTCTTC.

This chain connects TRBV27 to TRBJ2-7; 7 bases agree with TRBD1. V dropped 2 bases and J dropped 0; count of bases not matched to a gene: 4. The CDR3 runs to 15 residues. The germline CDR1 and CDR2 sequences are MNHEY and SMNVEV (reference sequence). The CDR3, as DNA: TGTGCCAGCAGTTTACGGACAGGTTCCTCCTACGAGCAGTACGTC. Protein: CASSLRTGSSYEQYV.

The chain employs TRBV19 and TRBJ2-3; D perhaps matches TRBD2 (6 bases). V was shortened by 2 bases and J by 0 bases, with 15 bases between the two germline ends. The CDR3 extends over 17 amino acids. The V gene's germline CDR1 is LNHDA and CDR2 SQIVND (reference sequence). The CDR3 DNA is TGTGCCAGTAGTATAATAGCGGCTACCTATAGCACAGATACGCAGTATTTT. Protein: CASSIIAATYSTDTQYF. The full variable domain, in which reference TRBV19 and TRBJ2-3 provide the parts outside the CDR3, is DGGITQSPKYLFRKEGQNVTLSCEQNLNHDAMYWYRQDPGQGLRLIYYSQIVNDFQKGDIAEGYSVSREKKESFPLTVTSAQKNPTAFYLCASSIIAATYSTDTQYFGPGTRLTVL.

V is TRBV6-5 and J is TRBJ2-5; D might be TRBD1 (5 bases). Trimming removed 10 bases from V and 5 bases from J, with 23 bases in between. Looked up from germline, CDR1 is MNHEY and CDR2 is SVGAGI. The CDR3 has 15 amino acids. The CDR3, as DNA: TGTGCCACTACAAAACTCGACGGCAGGGCGGAGACCCAGTACTTC. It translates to CATTKLDGRAETQYF.

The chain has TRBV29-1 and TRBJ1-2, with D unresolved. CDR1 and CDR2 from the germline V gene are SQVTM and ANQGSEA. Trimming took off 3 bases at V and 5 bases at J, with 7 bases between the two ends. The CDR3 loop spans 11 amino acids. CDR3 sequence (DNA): TGCAGCGTTGATGTTAATTATGGCTACACCTTC. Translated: CSVDVNYGYTF. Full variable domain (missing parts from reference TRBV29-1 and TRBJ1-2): SAVISQKPSRDICQRGTSLTIQCQVDSQVTMMFWYRQQPGQSLTLIATANQGSEATYESGFVIDKFPISRPNLTFSTLTVSNMSPEDSSIYLCSVDVNYGYTFGSGTRLTVV.

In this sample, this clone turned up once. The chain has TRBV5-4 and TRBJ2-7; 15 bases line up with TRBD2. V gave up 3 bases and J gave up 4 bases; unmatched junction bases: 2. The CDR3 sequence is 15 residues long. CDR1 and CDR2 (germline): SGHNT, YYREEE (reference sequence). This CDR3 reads CASSSGTSGGYEQYF. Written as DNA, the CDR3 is TGTGCCAGCAGCTCAGGGACTAGCGGGGGGTACGAGCAGTACTTC. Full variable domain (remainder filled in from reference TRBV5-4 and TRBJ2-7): ETGVTQSPTHLIKTRGQQVTLRCSSQSGHNTVSWYQQALGQGPQFIFQYYREEENGRGNFPPRFSGLQFPNYSSELNVNALELDDSALYLCASSSGTSGGYEQYFGPGTRLTVT.

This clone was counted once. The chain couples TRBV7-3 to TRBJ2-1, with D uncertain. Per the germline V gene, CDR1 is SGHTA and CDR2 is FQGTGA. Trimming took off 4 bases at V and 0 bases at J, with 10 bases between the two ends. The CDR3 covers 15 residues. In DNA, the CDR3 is TGTGCCAGCAGCTCCCTGGAGAGCTCCTACAATGAGCAGTTCTTC. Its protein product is CASSSLESSYNEQFF.

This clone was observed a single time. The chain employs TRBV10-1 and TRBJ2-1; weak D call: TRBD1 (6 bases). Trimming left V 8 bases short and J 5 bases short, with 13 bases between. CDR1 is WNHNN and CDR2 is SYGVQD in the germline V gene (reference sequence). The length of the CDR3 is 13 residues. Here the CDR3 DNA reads TGCGCCAGCTCTGCCAGGGGTAACAATGAGCAGTTCTTC. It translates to CASSARGNNEQFF.

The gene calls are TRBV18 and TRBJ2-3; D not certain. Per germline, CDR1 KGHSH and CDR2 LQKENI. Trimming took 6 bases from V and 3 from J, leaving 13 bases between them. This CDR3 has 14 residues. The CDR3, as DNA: TGTGCCAGCTCTACGAGCGCGAAGACAGATACGCAGTATTTT. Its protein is CASSTSAKTDTQYF.

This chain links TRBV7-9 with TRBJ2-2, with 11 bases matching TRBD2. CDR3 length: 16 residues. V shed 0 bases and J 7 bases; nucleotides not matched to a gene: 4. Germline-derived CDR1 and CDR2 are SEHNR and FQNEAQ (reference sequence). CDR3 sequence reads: CASSLAPGTSGGELFF. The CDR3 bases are TGTGCCAGCAGCTTAGCGCCCGGGACTAGCGGCGGGGAGCTGTTTTTT. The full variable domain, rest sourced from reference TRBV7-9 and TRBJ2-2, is DTGVSQNPRHKITKRGQNVTFRCDPISEHNRLYWYRQTLGQGPEFLTYFQNEAQLEKSRLLSDRFSAERPKGSFSTLEIQRTEQGDSAMYLCASSLAPGTSGGELFFGEGSRLTVL.

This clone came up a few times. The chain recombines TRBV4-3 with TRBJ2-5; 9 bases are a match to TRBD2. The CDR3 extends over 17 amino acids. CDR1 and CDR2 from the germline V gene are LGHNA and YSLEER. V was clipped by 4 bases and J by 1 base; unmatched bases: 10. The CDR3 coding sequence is TGCGCCAGCAGCCCGCAAGCGGGGGGACGACCCCAAGAGACCCAGTACTTC. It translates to CASSPQAGGRPQETQYF.

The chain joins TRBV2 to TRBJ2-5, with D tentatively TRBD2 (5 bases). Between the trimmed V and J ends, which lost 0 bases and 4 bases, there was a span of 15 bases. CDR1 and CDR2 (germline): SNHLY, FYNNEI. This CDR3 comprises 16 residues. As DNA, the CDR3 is TGTGCCAGCAGTGAAGCGCTAAGTCTAGCTGGAGAGACCCAGTACTTC. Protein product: CASSEALSLAGETQYF.

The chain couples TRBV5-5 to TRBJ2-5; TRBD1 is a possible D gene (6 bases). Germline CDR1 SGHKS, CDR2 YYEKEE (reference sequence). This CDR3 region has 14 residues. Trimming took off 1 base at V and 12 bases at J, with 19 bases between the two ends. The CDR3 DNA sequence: TGTGCCAGCAGCTTGCAGACCGGGACACCAGAGGAGTACTTC. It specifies CASSLQTGTPEEYF.

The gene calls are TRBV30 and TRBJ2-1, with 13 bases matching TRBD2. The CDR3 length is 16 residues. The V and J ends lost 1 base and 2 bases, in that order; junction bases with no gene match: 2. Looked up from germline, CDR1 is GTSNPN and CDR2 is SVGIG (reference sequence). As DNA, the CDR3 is TGTGCCTGGAGTGGAGGACTAGCGGGGGCCTACAATGAGCAGTTCTTC. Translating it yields CAWSGGLAGAYNEQFF.

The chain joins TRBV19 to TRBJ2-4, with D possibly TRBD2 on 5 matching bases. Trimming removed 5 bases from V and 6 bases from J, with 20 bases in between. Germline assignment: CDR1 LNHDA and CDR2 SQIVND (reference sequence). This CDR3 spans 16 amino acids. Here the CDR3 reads CASSAPSSSTVNIQYF. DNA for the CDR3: TGTGCCAGTAGTGCCCCCTCTTCTAGCACGGTAAACATTCAGTACTTC.

CDR3 coding DNA: TGCAGCGTTGATGGGCAGGGGAATGAGCAGTTCTTC. Amino acids: CSVDGQGNEQFF. The chain couples TRBV29-1 to TRBJ2-1; TRBD1 might be the D (6 bases). CDR3 size: 12 residues. V lost 3 bases to trimming and J lost 7 bases, with 10 bases between them. The germline gives CDR1 SQVTM, CDR2 ANQGSEA.

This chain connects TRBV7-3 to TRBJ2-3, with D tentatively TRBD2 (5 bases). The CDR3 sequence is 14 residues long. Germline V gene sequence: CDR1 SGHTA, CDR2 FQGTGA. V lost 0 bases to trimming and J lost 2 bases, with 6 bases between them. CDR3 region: CASSLTADTDTQYF. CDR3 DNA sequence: TGTGCCAGCAGCTTAACAGCGGACACAGATACGCAGTATTTT.

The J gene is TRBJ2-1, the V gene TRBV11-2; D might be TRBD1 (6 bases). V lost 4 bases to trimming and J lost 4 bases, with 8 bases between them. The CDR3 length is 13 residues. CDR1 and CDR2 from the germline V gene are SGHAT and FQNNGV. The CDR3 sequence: CASSWTEYNEQFF. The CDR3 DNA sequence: TGTGCCAGCAGCTGGACAGAGTACAATGAGCAGTTCTTC.

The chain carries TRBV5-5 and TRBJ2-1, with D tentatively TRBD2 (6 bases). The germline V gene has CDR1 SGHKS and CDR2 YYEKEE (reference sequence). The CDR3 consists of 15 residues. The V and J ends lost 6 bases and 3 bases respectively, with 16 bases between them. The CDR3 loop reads CASNPGGGNYNEQFF. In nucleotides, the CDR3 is TGTGCCAGCAACCCAGGTGGCGGGAACTACAATGAGCAGTTCTTC. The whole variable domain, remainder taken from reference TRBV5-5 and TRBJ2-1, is DAGVTQSPTHLIKTRGQQVTLRCSPISGHKSVSWYQQVLGQGPQFIFQYYEKEERGRGNFPDRFSARQFPNYSSELNVNALLLGDSALYLCASNPGGGNYNEQFFGPGTRLTVL.

CDR3 in amino acids: CASSRSGVNYGYTF. The DNA for the CDR3 is TGTGCCAGCAGCCGAAGCGGGGTAAACTATGGCTACACCTTC. The V gene is TRBV6-5, the J gene TRBJ1-2; D gene unclear. The germline V gene has CDR1 MNHEY and CDR2 SVGAGI. The CDR3 has 14 residues. V gave up 6 bases and J gave up 2 bases, with 13 bases separating them.